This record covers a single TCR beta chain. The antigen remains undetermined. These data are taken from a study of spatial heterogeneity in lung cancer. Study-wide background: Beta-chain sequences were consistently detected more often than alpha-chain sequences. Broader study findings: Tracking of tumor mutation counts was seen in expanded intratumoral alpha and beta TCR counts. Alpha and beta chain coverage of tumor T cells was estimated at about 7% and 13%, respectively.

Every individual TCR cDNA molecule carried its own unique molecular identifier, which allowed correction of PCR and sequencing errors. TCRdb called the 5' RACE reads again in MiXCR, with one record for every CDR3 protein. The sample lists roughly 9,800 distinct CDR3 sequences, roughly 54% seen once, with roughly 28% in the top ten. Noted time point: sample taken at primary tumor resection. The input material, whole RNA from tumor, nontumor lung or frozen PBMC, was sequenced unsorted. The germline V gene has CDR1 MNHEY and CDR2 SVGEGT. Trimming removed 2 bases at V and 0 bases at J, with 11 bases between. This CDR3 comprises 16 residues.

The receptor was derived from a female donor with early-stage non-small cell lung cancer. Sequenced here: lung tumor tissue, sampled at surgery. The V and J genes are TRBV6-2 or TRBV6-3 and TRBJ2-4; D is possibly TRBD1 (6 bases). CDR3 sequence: CASSYVQGIAKNIQYF. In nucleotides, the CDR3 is TGTGCCAGCAGTTACGTACAGGGAATAGCCAAAAACATTCAGTACTTC.